This T cell receptor (beta chain) was obtained from a study of graft-versus-host responses after intestinal transplantation. Study outcomes and limitations: Graft-donor T cell macrochimerism coincided with high graft-versus-host to host-versus-graft clonal ratios in allografts. Declines in HvG clones occurring early post-transplant were associated with peak circulating GvH clone levels.

On this clone: Its specificity is not known.

Clones were read by immunoSEQ multiplex PCR, and TCRdb kept only the in-frame ones, dropping some. The table lists roughly 130,000 clones, around 90% of them singletons, with 0.15% to 0.2% in the top ten. The germline CDR1 and CDR2 sequences are SGHTA and FQGTGA. With 5 bases removed from V and 4 bases from J, the gap between germline ends came to 18 bases. This CDR3 is 15 amino acids long. The chain links TRBV7-3 to TRBJ2-7, with a possible D match to TRBD2 (6 bases). This TCR was recovered from a human donor who received an intestinal transplant. The input for sequencing was unstimulated CD4+ T cells sorted from spleen or lymph node cells, taken before intestinal transplant. In DNA form, the CDR3 reads TGTGCCAGCAGCCTCACTGGGGGGTTGGGATACGAGCAGTACTTC. Amino acids: CASSLTGGLGYEQYF.